The entry below describes one T cell receptor beta chain. Its antigen remains unknown. The data originate from a study of T cell responses to AZD1222 COVID-19 vaccine. The study, taken as a whole, reports: Clonal diversity was possibly underestimated, and white British individuals and females predominated among donors. Sampling captured repertoires only after the peak T cell response. Only a handful of people who got AZD1222 tested seropositive at baseline. Nearly half of unique spike-specific TCRs reportedly avoided B.1.351 and B.1.1.7 mutated regions.

The protocol was immunoSEQ multiplex PCR, while the TCRdb copy is restricted to in-frame clones and leaves out a portion. The data show 150,000 or so clones, over 85% seen once. The CDR3 loop spans 15 amino acids. Germline V gene data show CDR1 as LGHNA and CDR2 as YNFKEQ. V lost 1 base, J lost 7 bases, and 7 bases stayed unmatched. This receptor was identified in an adult in good health. The chain employs TRBV4-2 and TRBJ2-1, with TRBD1 identical over 7 bases. The sample here was peripheral blood, taken on day 0 of MenACWY control vaccination. The CDR3 region has the DNA TGTGCCAGCAGCCAAGCCCCCGGGACAGCGAATGAGCAGTTCTTC. This gives the protein CASSQAPGTANEQFF.